This is a list of T cell receptor beta chains from one sample in a study of blood T cell repertoires in COVID-19. Data came from immunoSEQ multiplex PCR; TCRdb stores just in-frame clones and leaves some out. The data show fewer than 40,000 clones, about 85% seen once. Sequencing input: peripheral blood. These receptors were taken from a man in his 70s with COVID-19, enrolled during active disease. CDR3s include the opening cysteine and the closing phenylalanine or tryptophan.

TRBV20-1,TRBJ2-5,CSASKGGEKTQYF
TRBV5-5,TRBJ2-1,CASSLVGHFQFF
TRBV18,TRBJ2-1,CASSPPSGGDYNEQFF
TRBV6-5,TRBJ1-4,CASRSTGGDEKLFF
TRBV24-1,TRBJ2-2,CATSSAGDPNTGELFF
TRBV9,TRBJ2-1,CASSALASSYNEQFF
TRBV7-9,TRBJ2-5,CASSSTRGGTEKTQYF
TRBV29-1,TRBJ1-5,CSAGQGNQPQHF
TRBV28,TRBJ2-2,CASSNLAGDTGELFF
TRBV19,TRBJ1-6,CASSQDSITSSPLHF
TRBV20-1,TRBJ1-5,CSASEGATSNQPQHF
TRBV27,TRBJ2-7,CASSSGLTYEQYF
TRBV19,TRBJ2-7,CASSIVAGPYEQYF
TRBV24-1,TRBJ1-2,CATRSYGYTF
TRBV30,TRBJ1-2,CAWSVPGTGSPNYGYTF
TRBV4-1,TRBJ2-3,CASSQDQGDTQYF
TRBV6-2/TRBV6-3,TRBJ2-3,CASSSRGSGQDTQYF
TRBV3-1/TRBV3-2,TRBJ2-1,CASSTTGGQGYNEQFF
TRBV27,TRBJ2-1,CASRGLADYNEQFF
TRBV6-5,TRBJ2-1,CASSYSLQGTYNEQFF
TRBV19,TRBJ1-2,CASTPDRGFYGYTF
TRBV18,TRBJ2-3,CASSPLVGGSTDTQYF
TRBV10-3,TRBJ1-1,CATLGDAPVTEAFF
TRBV27,TRBJ1-1,CASSFPGGTEAFF
TRBV11-2,TRBJ1-1,CASSSFLTGRNTEAFF
TRBV6-4,TRBJ2-3,CASSDRQGPDTQYF
TRBV5-6,TRBJ1-2,CASSQTGVDGYTF
TRBV9,TRBJ1-3,CASSELDRGLSGNTIYF
TRBV19,TRBJ2-5,CASSVGQGRETQYF
TRBV7-3,TRBJ2-2,CASSLLTSGRPNTGELFF
TRBV19,TRBJ1-5,CASSIGRTVSPREEPQHF